The 23 T cell receptor beta chains listed next were all sequenced from one sample in a study of shared clonotypes between healthy human individuals. The protocol was immunoSEQ multiplex PCR, while the TCRdb copy is restricted to in-frame clones and leaves out a portion. The top ten hold about 0.41% of the sample, which has some 2,500,000 clones, roughly 92% seen once. The material sequenced was naive CD4+ T cells from PBMCs. Indicated subset: CD45RA+ positively selected. These receptors were obtained from a young man in good health. Some clones in this sample may be carry-over from other donors' samples.

Worth noting for this clone: The same CDR3 also results from other DNA sequences found in this sample. The chain joins TRBV5-1 to TRBJ2-5; 7 bases are shared with TRBD2. The CDR3 totals 15 residues. Trimming removed 0 bases from V and 2 bases from J; junction bases left unmatched: 4. The germline CDR1 and CDR2 sequences are SGHRS and YFSETQ. In nucleotides, the CDR3 is TGCGCCAGCAGCTTGGCAGCGGGGCGACAAGAGACCCAGTACTTC. This gives the protein CASSLAAGRQETQYF. Full variable domain (remainder filled in from reference TRBV5-1 and TRBJ2-5): KAGVTQTPRYLIKTRGQQVTLSCSPISGHRSVSWYQQTPGQGLQFLFEYFSETQRNKGNFPGRFSGRQFSNSRSEMNVSTLELGDSALYLCASSLAAGRQETQYFGPGTRLLVL.

The chain has TRBV6-5 and TRBJ1-5; D unresolved. Trimming stripped 6 bases from V and 0 bases from J, with 12 bases between. CDR1 and CDR2 from the germline V gene are MNHEY and SVGAGI. The CDR3 has 15 residues. CDR3 sequence (DNA): TGTGCCAGCAGCAAAGGAGGGTATAGCAATCAGCCCCAGCATTTT. Its translation is CASSKGGYSNQPQHF.

The chain joins TRBV5-4 to TRBJ2-7; 12 nucleotides align to TRBD2. Trimming took 0 bases from V and 1 from J; bases not matched to a gene: 8. The germline V gene has CDR1 SGHNT and CDR2 YYREEE (reference sequence). This CDR3 region has 18 residues. The CDR3 DNA reads as TGTGCCAGCAGCTTGGAGGCTAGCGGGAGGGCCTCGTCCTACGAGCAGTACTTC. Residues: CASSLEASGRASSYEQYF.

The chain uses TRBV29-1 and TRBJ2-3; the D gene is possibly TRBD1 (5 bases). CDR1 is SQVTM, CDR2 ANQGSEA, per germline. V was trimmed by 4 bases and J by 0 bases, leaving 11 bases between them. The CDR3 is 14 amino acids. CDR3 in DNA: TGCAGCGTTGGACAGTCTACTAGCACAGATACGCAGTATTTT. As protein: CSVGQSTSTDTQYF.

V and J are TRBV29-1 and TRBJ2-5, with 8 bases matching TRBD2. The J call could be wrong; TRBJ2-7 is a better fit for the DNA end. Per germline, CDR1 SQVTM and CDR2 ANQGSEA. This CDR3 comprises 11 residues. The CDR3 region has the DNA TGCAGCGTTGCCGGGAGGGGCGAGCAGTACTTC. It translates to CSVAGRGEQYF.

V is TRBV6-5 and J is TRBJ1-1; the D gene is possibly TRBD1 (6 bases). The CDR3 consists of 13 residues. Trimming cost V 7 bases and J 3 bases, with 12 bases left between them. The germline V gene has CDR1 MNHEY and CDR2 SVGAGI. CDR3 coding DNA: TGTGCCAGCACAACAGGGACGCACACTGAAGCTTTCTTT. Protein product: CASTTGTHTEAFF.

J is TRBJ2-1 and V is TRBV18, with TRBD2 as a possible D gene (7 bases). The CDR3 contains 13 residues. Germline values: CDR1 KGHSH, CDR2 LQKENI. V lost 8 bases and J 10 bases, leaving 18 bases between the germline ends. CDR3 residues: CASRSNRGGEQFF. Here the CDR3 DNA reads TGTGCCAGCCGCTCCAACCGCGGGGGCGAGCAGTTCTTC.

The rearrangement uses TRBV9 and TRBJ1-1; D unresolved. CDR1 is SGDLS, CDR2 YYNGEE, per germline. This CDR3 is 13 amino acids long. Trimming took 4 bases from V and 1 from J, leaving 8 bases between them. The CDR3 coding sequence is TGTGCCAGCAGCCCCCCAGGGAACACTGAAGCTTTCTTT. Amino acids: CASSPPGNTEAFF.

In nucleotides, the CDR3 is TGTGCCAGCAGCGTAGACGGGAGGCCCTACAATGAGCAGTTCTTC. The encoded protein is CASSVDGRPYNEQFF. The chain has TRBV9 and TRBJ2-1; 7 nucleotides agree with TRBD2. The germline V gene has CDR1 SGDLS and CDR2 YYNGEE. Trimming at V came to 0 bases and at J to 2 bases, leaving 2 bases not matched to a gene. The CDR3 is 15 residues long. Full variable domain (rest looked up from reference TRBV9 and TRBJ2-1): DSGVTQTPKHLITATGQRVTLRCSPRSGDLSVYWYQQSLDQGLQFLIQYYNGEERAKGNILERFSAQQFPDLHSELNLSSLELGDSALYFCASSVDGRPYNEQFFGPGTRLTVL.

A note on this clone: At one end, the junction sequence differs from germline, possibly due to a read error. V and J are TRBV25-1 and TRBJ1-5; D might be TRBD1 (6 bases). The germline V gene has CDR1 MGHDK and CDR2 SYGVNS. This CDR3 is 14 amino acids long. The CDR3 nucleotides read TGTGCCAGCGGTGAGTCGAGGGGGGATCAGCCCCAGCATTTT. The encoded protein is CASGESRGDQPQHF.

The chain has TRBV21-1 and TRBJ2-7; the table calls TRBD1, which could not be checked here. TRBV21-1 is a pseudogene locus. The CDR3 has 16 amino acids. CDR3: CASTPREGTGNYEQYF. For the CDR3, the DNA is TGTGCCAGCACACCCAGGGAGGGGACAGGGAACTACGAGCAGTACTTC.

Here the CDR3 reads CATGRLYYGYTF. In DNA form, the CDR3 reads TGTGCCACCGGCAGGCTCTACTATGGCTACACCTTC. The chain is built from TRBV7-2 and TRBJ1-2; D is unclear. V was shortened by 10 bases and J by 3 bases, with 12 bases between the two germline ends. Per the germline V gene, CDR1 is SGHTA and CDR2 is FQGNSA. This CDR3 is 12 amino acids long. The full variable domain, rest sourced from reference TRBV7-2 and TRBJ1-2, is GAGVSQSPSNKVTEKGKDVELRCDPISGHTALYWYRQSLGQGLEFLIYFQGNSAPDKSGLPSDRFSAERTGGSVSTLTIQRTQQEDSAVYLCATGRLYYGYTFGSGTRLTVV.

This chain joins TRBV5-1 and TRBJ2-7, with 8 bases lining up with TRBD1. The CDR3 sequence is 16 residues long. Germline V lookup: CDR1 SGHRS, CDR2 YFSETQ. The junction had 12 bases not matched to a gene; V was cut back by 0 bases and J by 7 bases. The CDR3 nucleotides read TGCGCCAGCAGCTTGGCCCGACAGGGGTTCACAGGGGAGCAGTACTTC. This sequence encodes CASSLARQGFTGEQYF.

The rearrangement links TRBV30 to TRBJ2-3; D possibly corresponds to TRBD2 (5 bases). CDR1 GTSNPN and CDR2 SVGIG come from the germline V gene (reference sequence). Trimming cost V 2 bases and J 4 bases, with 10 bases left between them. There are 13 residues in the CDR3. This CDR3 is CAWSPLAPDTQYF. In DNA, the CDR3 is TGTGCCTGGAGTCCGCTAGCCCCAGATACGCAGTATTTT.

On this clone: The DNA is omitted, as the CDR3 cannot be located on it reliably, and the CDR3 follows TCRdb's listing. V and J are TRBV28 and TRBJ2-1; no check of the table's D call, TRBD2, against the DNA was made. CDR1 is MDHEN and CDR2 is SYDVKM in the germline V gene. The CDR3 spans 16 residues, counting both ends. The CDR3 sequence is CASSTSGLAGGYEQFF.

The chain's CDR3 is CASSLATTGGGTEAFF. CDR3 nucleotides: TGCGCCAGCAGCTTGGCAACGACAGGGGGCGGCACTGAAGCTTTCTTT. The rearrangement joins TRBV5-1 to TRBJ1-1; 10 bases map to TRBD1. Trimming at V came to 0 bases and at J to 4 bases, leaving 6 bases not matched to a gene. Germline V lookup: CDR1 SGHRS, CDR2 YFSETQ. CDR3 size: 16 residues.

This clone appeared a single time. The chain recombines TRBV28 with TRBJ1-5, with D possibly being TRBD1 (5 bases). CDR1 and CDR2 (germline): MDHEN, SYDVKM. The CDR3 has 16 residues. V was shortened by 2 bases and J by 1 base, with 12 bases between the two germline ends. CDR3 protein: CASSLVAGFSNQPQHF. In DNA, the CDR3 is TGTGCCAGCAGTTTAGTCGCAGGGTTCAGCAATCAGCCCCAGCATTTT.

The rearrangement uses TRBV6-6 and TRBJ2-7; 7 bases map to TRBD1. Per the germline V gene, CDR1 is MNHNY and CDR2 is SVGAGI (reference sequence). V gave up 5 bases and J gave up 5 bases; unmatched junction bases: 9. The length of the CDR3 is 14 residues. The CDR3 sequence: CASSPRGSSNEQYF. CDR3 coding DNA: TGTGCCAGCAGTCCCAGGGGGAGTTCGAACGAGCAGTACTTC.

V gene TRBV6-6 combines with J gene TRBJ1-3; D is uncertain. This CDR3 has 15 residues. The V end lost 2 bases, the J end lost 2 bases, and 10 bases lay between the germline ends. Germline V CDR1 and CDR2: MNHNY, SVGAGI (reference sequence). CDR3 coding DNA: TGTGCCAGCAGTTACAGCCCCGGGGCTGGAAACACCATATATTTT. Amino acid sequence: CASSYSPGAGNTIYF.

The rearrangement uses TRBV7-3 and TRBJ2-1; possible D gene TRBD2, 5 bases. Trimming cost V 6 bases and J 3 bases, with 15 bases left between them. Germline V gives CDR1 SGHTA, CDR2 FQGTGA. CDR3 size: 15 residues. In DNA form, the CDR3 reads TGTGCCAGCAGTCCGACCCCCGGGAACTACAATGAGCAGTTCTTC. Amino acids: CASSPTPGNYNEQFF.

The V and J genes are TRBV29-1 and TRBJ2-1; the match to TRBD2 covers 10 bases. Germline V gene lookup returns CDR1 SQVTM and CDR2 ANQGSEA. The junction had 6 bases not matched to a gene; V was cut back by 2 bases and J by 8 bases. The length of the CDR3 is 14 residues. Here the CDR3 DNA reads TGCAGCGTTGAACTAGCGGGAGCTTTCCATGAGCAGTTCTTC. Translation: CSVELAGAFHEQFF.

The J gene is TRBJ2-7, the V gene TRBV2; weak D call: TRBD1 (5 bases). Trimming removed 10 bases from V and 3 bases from J, with 19 bases in between. Per germline, CDR1 SNHLY and CDR2 FYNNEI. The CDR3 loop spans 14 amino acids. CDR3 amino acids: CATHLGGAFYEQYF. The DNA of the CDR3 is TGTGCCACTCACTTGGGTGGGGCCTTCTACGAGCAGTACTTC.

The chain couples TRBV7-2 to TRBJ2-7, with D perhaps matching TRBD2 (6 bases). Trimming cost V 4 bases and J 5 bases, with 21 bases left between them. The CDR3 has 16 residues. Germline CDR1 is SGHTA and CDR2 is FQGNSA. CDR3 nucleotide sequence: TGTGCCAGCAGCTCCGGCCTTTTCGGGGGAAGGAACGAGCAGTACTTC. Amino acid sequence: CASSSGLFGGRNEQYF.